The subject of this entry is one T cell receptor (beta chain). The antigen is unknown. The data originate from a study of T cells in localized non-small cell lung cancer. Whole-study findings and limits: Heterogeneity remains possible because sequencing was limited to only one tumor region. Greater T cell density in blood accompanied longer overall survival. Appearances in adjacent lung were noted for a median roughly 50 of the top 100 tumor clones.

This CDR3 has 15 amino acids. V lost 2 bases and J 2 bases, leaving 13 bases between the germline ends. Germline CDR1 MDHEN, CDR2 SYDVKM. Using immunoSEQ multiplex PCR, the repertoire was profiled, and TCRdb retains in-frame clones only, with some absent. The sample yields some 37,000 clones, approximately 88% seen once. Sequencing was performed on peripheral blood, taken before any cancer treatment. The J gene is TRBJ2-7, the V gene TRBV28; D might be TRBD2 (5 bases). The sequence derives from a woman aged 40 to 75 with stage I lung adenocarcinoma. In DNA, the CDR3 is TGTGCCAGCAGTTTAATTAGCGTTCCAGCCTACGAGCAGTACTTC. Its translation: CASSLISVPAYEQYF.